These 32 T cell receptor beta chains were all obtained from the same sample, sequenced in a study of Ad26.COV2.S vaccination and SARS-CoV-2 variants listed by TCRdb under 2021. The method behind the library was the immunoSEQ multiplex PCR assay. TCRdb took this table from immuneACCESS and kept in-frame rearrangements with V and J called. Such tables lack part of the clones; where checked against another copy, unresolved V genes explain under half of the gap, and the rest is unexplained. The sample data list some 520,000 clones, and 87% of these were observed just once. 9.5% to 15% of the sample is in the top ten clones. Interpreted using the paper, the treatment or condition label stands for: around 19 received Ad26.COV2.S at low or high dose, single or two shots; about 5 received placebo; per-sample allocation not given. Repertoires of vaccine and placebo recipients were sequenced from samples collected on day 63 after the first injection.

The starting material was peripheral blood, obtained in a trial of Ad26.COV2.S vaccine versus placebo. The receptor source for this set is a person between 18 and 60 years old who received the Ad26.COV2.S COVID-19 vaccine or a placebo.

This clone was counted only a few times. Other DNA sequences in this specimen translate into the identical CDR3. This rearrangement joins TRBV6-1 to TRBJ2-5, with D perhaps matching TRBD1 or TRBD2 (5 bases each). The V end lost 1 base, the J end lost 2 bases, and 11 bases lay between the germline ends. The CDR3 is 15 residues long. Germline-derived CDR1 and CDR2 are MNHNS and SASEGT. CDR3 in amino acids: CASSEGWGIQETQYF. The CDR3 DNA reads TGTGCCAGCAGTGAAGGGTGGGGGATACAAGAGACCCAGTACTTC.

The genes are TRBV19 and TRBJ2-5; TRBD1 matches 7 bases. Germline values: CDR1 LNHDA, CDR2 SQIVND (reference sequence). The CDR3 contains 14 residues. Trimming removed 5 bases from V and 1 base from J; junction bases left unmatched: 4. The CDR3 nucleotides are TGTGCCAGTAGTTTACAGGGGCCCCAAGAGACCCAGTACTTC. Translated, it gives CASSLQGPQETQYF.

The rearrangement uses TRBV9 and TRBJ1-3, with a weak D call TRBD1 (5 bases). The CDR3 consists of 16 residues. The germline V gene encodes CDR1 SGDLS and CDR2 YYNGEE. The V and J ends lost 0 bases and 4 bases respectively, with 14 bases between them. CDR3 loop: CASSVGDSLWGNTIYF. Written as DNA, the CDR3 is TGTGCCAGCAGCGTAGGAGACAGCCTCTGGGGAAACACCATATATTTT.

This clone has a handful of counts. This CDR3 is CASSLTLHEQFF. The CDR3 DNA reads TGTGCCAGCAGTTTGACCCTGCATGAGCAGTTCTTC. This chain links TRBV12-3 or TRBV12-4 with TRBJ2-1; no definite D call. V was cut by 3 bases and J by 8 bases, with 8 bases left in between. This CDR3 is 12 amino acids long.

This clone occurred a few times. V usage is TRBV4-2 and J usage is TRBJ2-7; 7 bases fit TRBD2. Germline trimming cut 0 bases from V and 3 bases from J; bases unmatched to any gene: 8. Germline lookup yields CDR1 LGHNA and CDR2 YNFKEQ. The CDR3 contains 16 residues. This chain's CDR3 is CASSQEARLADYEQYF. The CDR3 DNA sequence: TGTGCCAGCAGCCAAGAGGCCCGCCTAGCGGACTACGAGCAGTACTTC.

This clone was seen once. The chain recombines TRBV9 with TRBJ2-7; no definite D call. The CDR3 has 13 residues. Germline-derived CDR1 and CDR2 are SGDLS and YYNGEE. V lost 0 bases and J 7 bases, leaving 11 bases between the germline ends. This chain's CDR3 is CASSVVPRGEQYF. CDR3 in DNA: TGTGCCAGCAGCGTAGTTCCCCGTGGGGAGCAGTACTTC.

The chain combines TRBV15 with TRBJ1-3; the D gene is possibly TRBD1 (6 bases). V gave up 3 bases and J gave up 3 bases, with 18 bases separating them. The germline V gene encodes CDR1 LNHNV and CDR2 YYDKDF (reference sequence). The length of the CDR3 is 17 residues. CDR3: CATSRSRGGLGGNTIYF. As DNA, the CDR3 is TGTGCCACCAGCAGGTCCCGCGGGGGGCTTGGTGGAAACACCATATATTTT.

In its sample, this clone was seen many times. Written as DNA, the CDR3 is TGTGCCTCCACGGACAGGGGGAATTCACCCCTCCACTTT. It specifies CASTDRGNSPLHF. This chain connects TRBV30 to TRBJ1-6, with 10 bases that match TRBD1. The CDR3 is 13 residues long. Trimming took 7 bases from V and 7 from J; bases not matched to a gene: 4. CDR1 and CDR2 from the germline V gene are GTSNPN and SVGIG (reference sequence).

The genes are TRBV19 and TRBJ2-7, with 7 bases aligning to TRBD2. The CDR3 is 15 residues long. V was clipped by 8 bases and J by 3 bases; unmatched bases: 13. The germline gives CDR1 LNHDA, CDR2 SQIVND (reference sequence). The CDR3: CASSRGGAILYEQYF. CDR3 sequence (DNA): TGTGCCAGTTCTAGGGGAGGGGCGATTCTCTACGAGCAGTACTTC. The full variable domain, completed using reference TRBV19 and TRBJ2-7, is DGGITQSPKYLFRKEGQNVTLSCEQNLNHDAMYWYRQDPGQGLRLIYYSQIVNDFQKGDIAEGYSVSREKKESFPLTVTSAQKNPTAFYLCASSRGGAILYEQYFGPGTRLTVT.

CDR3 sequence reads: CASSIVGQGSGANVLTF. CDR3 nucleotide sequence: TGTGCCAGTAGTATAGTGGGACAGGGCTCTGGGGCCAACGTCCTGACTTTC. The genes are TRBV19 and TRBJ2-6; 9 bases map to TRBD1. The CDR3 runs to 17 residues. V was pared by 1 base and J by 0 bases, with 1 base of the junction left unmatched. The germline CDR1 and CDR2 sequences are LNHDA and SQIVND (reference sequence).

The V call is TRBV13, the J call TRBJ2-7; perhaps TRBD2 as D (6 bases). Germline assignment: CDR1 PRHDT and CDR2 FYEKMQ (reference sequence). The CDR3 length is 14 residues. The V end lost 6 bases, the J end lost 4 bases, and 16 bases lay between the germline ends. The CDR3 DNA is TGTGCCAGCAGGGCAAGCGGAGGGAAGTACGAGCAGTACTTC. Encoded protein: CASRASGGKYEQYF.

The rearrangement uses TRBV3-1 (or the pseudogene TRBV3-2) and TRBJ1-1; 7 bases are a match to TRBD1. V was clipped by 7 bases and J by 4 bases; unmatched bases: 9. Germline V gives CDR1 LGHDT, CDR2 YNNKEL (reference sequence). The length of the CDR3 is 14 residues. CDR3: CASTGTAWGTEAFF. As DNA, the CDR3 is TGTGCCAGCACCGGGACAGCCTGGGGCACTGAAGCTTTCTTT.

The genes are TRBV19 and TRBJ2-3; 8 bases are a match to TRBD1. The CDR3 totals 15 residues. CDR1 is LNHDA, CDR2 SQIVND, per germline (reference sequence). After removal of 5 bases from V and 5 bases from J, the junction contained 9 bases not matched to a gene. The CDR3 sequence is CASSQRQGAGDTQYF. The CDR3 DNA sequence: TGTGCCAGTAGTCAGCGGCAGGGGGCAGGAGATACGCAGTATTTT.

In DNA form, the CDR3 reads TGTGCCAGTAGTATAGTCCAAGGAGGGACAGGGAAAGAGACCCAGTACTTC. Translating gives CASSIVQGGTGKETQYF. The rearrangement links TRBV19 to TRBJ2-5; 9 bases align to TRBD1. The germline gives CDR1 LNHDA, CDR2 SQIVND (reference sequence). Trimming cost V 1 base and J 3 bases; bases outside gene matches: 9. The length of the CDR3 is 17 residues.

The rearrangement uses TRBV9 and TRBJ2-7; 8 nucleotides align to TRBD2. The CDR3 totals 19 residues. Germline V gene sequence: CDR1 SGDLS, CDR2 YYNGEE. V gave up 0 bases and J gave up 0 bases; unmatched junction bases: 14. CDR3 DNA: TGTGCCAGCAGCGTAGGCCCTAGCGGGCTACTTTCCCGCTCCTACGAGCAGTACTTC. This gives the protein CASSVGPSGLLSRSYEQYF. Looking up the rest from reference TRBV9 and TRBJ2-7 gives the full variable domain: DSGVTQTPKHLITATGQRVTLRCSPRSGDLSVYWYQQSLDQGLQFLIQYYNGEERAKGNILERFSAQQFPDLHSELNLSSLELGDSALYFCASSVGPSGLLSRSYEQYFGPGTRLTVT.

The V call is TRBV25-1, the J call TRBJ1-1; D gene uncertain. The germline gives CDR1 MGHDK, CDR2 SYGVNS. V was pared by 0 bases and J by 1 base, with 12 bases between. The CDR3 length is 16 residues. The CDR3 DNA reads as TGTGCCAGCAGTGAATATGGGGTGGGCCAGAACACTGAAGCTTTCTTT. It translates to CASSEYGVGQNTEAFF.

The gene calls are TRBV6-2 or TRBV6-3 and TRBJ1-4, with 10 bases that match TRBD1. The germline gives CDR1 MNHEY, CDR2 SVGEGT. With V trimmed by 2 bases and J by 12 bases, 12 bases remained unmatched. The CDR3 extends over 16 amino acids. CDR3 sequence (DNA): TGTGCCAGCAGTTACGTAGTAACGGGACAGGGGCGAGAACTGTTTTTT. It translates to CASSYVVTGQGRELFF.

V and J are TRBV23-1 and TRBJ1-6; D uncertain. TRBV23-1 is marked as an open reading frame, function uncertain. With 4 bases removed from V and 8 bases from J, the gap between germline ends came to 12 bases. The length of the CDR3 is 14 residues. CDR3 region: CASSRGAGDSPLHF. The CDR3 DNA follows: TGCGCCAGCAGTCGGGGTGCCGGGGATTCACCCCTCCACTTT.

This chain connects TRBV5-4 to TRBJ1-2; D is unclear. V lost 0 bases, J lost 4 bases, and 10 bases lay in between. Germline V lookup: CDR1 SGHNT, CDR2 YYREEE (reference sequence). The CDR3 runs to 14 residues. The CDR3 DNA reads as TGTGCCAGCAGCTTGGCGGATGGAAGCTATGGCTACACCTTC. Its protein is CASSLADGSYGYTF.

The chain employs TRBV24-1 and TRBJ2-5, with unresolved D. The germline V and J ends were trimmed by 4 bases and 5 bases, with 13 bases remaining between them. This CDR3 is built from 14 residues. The V gene's germline CDR1 is KGHDR and CDR2 SFDVKD. CDR3 DNA: TGTGCCACCAGTGACCCCGACGGTGGGGAGACCCAGTACTTC. Encoded protein: CATSDPDGGETQYF.

This sequence joins TRBV5-1 and TRBJ2-1; 11 nucleotides align to TRBD2. This CDR3 is built from 16 residues. V lost 0 bases and J lost 6; bases outside the gene matches: 5. From germline, CDR1 is SGHRS and CDR2 YFSETQ. The CDR3 coding sequence is TGCGCCAGCAGCTTGGCCGGCGGGACTAGCGGCAATGAGCAGTTCTTC. Translated, it gives CASSLAGGTSGNEQFF. Combining the CDR3 with reference TRBV5-1 and TRBJ2-1 gives the whole variable domain KAGVTQTPRYLIKTRGQQVTLSCSPISGHRSVSWYQQTPGQGLQFLFEYFSETQRNKGNFPGRFSGRQFSNSRSEMNVSTLELGDSALYLCASSLAGGTSGNEQFFGPGTRLTVL.

The chain recombines TRBV11-2 with TRBJ2-7, with a possible D match to TRBD1 (6 bases). There are 13 residues in the CDR3. V lost 2 bases and J 7 bases, leaving 12 bases between the germline ends. Germline loops: CDR1 SGHAT, CDR2 FQNNGV. The CDR3 spells CASSLTGSREQYF. The DNA of the CDR3 is TGTGCCAGCAGCTTAACAGGGTCGCGGGAGCAGTACTTC.

The chain joins TRBV3-1 (or the pseudogene TRBV3-2) to TRBJ2-1; 7 nucleotides agree with TRBD1. V was clipped by 4 bases and J by 0 bases; unmatched bases: 3. The CDR3 sequence is 15 residues long. The germline gives CDR1 LGHDT, CDR2 YNNKEL (reference sequence). CDR3: CASSRQGSSYNEQFF. In DNA, the CDR3 is TGTGCCAGCAGCCGACAGGGAAGCTCCTACAATGAGCAGTTCTTC.

The V call is TRBV7-2, the J call TRBJ2-7, with 8 bases aligning to TRBD2. The CDR3 is made up of 15 amino acids. V lost 5 bases to trimming and J lost 4 bases; unmatched junction nucleotides: 10. The germline CDR1 and CDR2 sequences are SGHTA and FQGNSA. CDR3 nucleotides: TGTGCCAGCAGCCCCCTAGGTCAGCGGGAGTACGAGCAGTACTTC. Translating it yields CASSPLGQREYEQYF.

The V and J genes are TRBV7-8 and TRBJ1-1, with 7 bases that match TRBD1. Germline CDR1 SGHVS, CDR2 FQNEAQ. The CDR3 totals 15 residues. V dropped 5 bases and J dropped 2; count of bases not matched to a gene: 8. CDR3: CASSGTGAGNTEAFF. CDR3 in DNA: TGTGCCAGCAGCGGCACAGGGGCCGGTAACACTGAAGCTTTCTTT.

This clone was seen a single time. This rearrangement joins TRBV5-1 to TRBJ2-1; 9 bases map to TRBD2. The CDR3 is 16 amino acids. Germline CDR1 reads SGHRS; CDR2 reads YFSETQ. J lost 8 bases, V lost 4 bases, and 13 bases had no gene match. The DNA of the CDR3 is TGCGCCAGCAGCCCCCGGGGGGCGGGAGGGTTATATGAGCAGTTCTTC. Translation gives CASSPRGAGGLYEQFF.

The chain employs TRBV15 and TRBJ1-1; D not resolved. V was trimmed by 3 bases and J by 0 bases, leaving 8 bases between them. The germline V gene has CDR1 LNHNV and CDR2 YYDKDF (reference sequence). The CDR3 contains 14 residues. For the CDR3, the DNA is TGTGCCACCAGCAGTCGAGGGATGAACACTGAAGCTTTCTTT. Its protein product is CATSSRGMNTEAFF.

The CDR3 DNA sequence: TGTGCCAGCAGCCAGCTACAGGGTTCCAATCAGCCCCAGCATTTT. It translates to CASSQLQGSNQPQHF. The V gene is TRBV4-2, the J gene TRBJ1-5, with D possibly being TRBD1 (6 bases). Per the germline V gene, CDR1 is LGHNA and CDR2 is YNFKEQ. The CDR3 extends over 15 amino acids. Trimming stripped 3 bases from V and 3 bases from J, with 12 bases between.

This clone was counted a single time. The V gene is TRBV4-2, the J gene TRBJ2-5; 7 bases are shared with TRBD2. This CDR3 comprises 16 residues. Germline V lookup: CDR1 LGHNA, CDR2 YNFKEQ. V gave up 1 base and J gave up 9 bases; unmatched junction bases: 14. CDR3 coding DNA: TGTGCCAGCAGCCAAGTCACGAGGGGAGGGTCTGCGCCCCAGTACTTC. Protein product: CASSQVTRGGSAPQYF.

The chain carries TRBV7-9 and TRBJ2-2, with a weak D call TRBD1 (5 bases). The germline V gene encodes CDR1 SEHNR and CDR2 FQNEAQ (reference sequence). CDR3 length: 14 amino acids. V was shortened by 1 base and J by 6 bases, with 9 bases between the two germline ends. CDR3 DNA sequence: TGTGCCAGCAGCTTAGGCAGGGTATCCGGGGAGCTGTTTTTT. Its translation is CASSLGRVSGELFF.

This sequence joins TRBV4-3 and TRBJ2-6, with a tentative D call TRBD1 (6 bases). The CDR3 sequence is 18 residues long. Trimming shortened V by 3 bases and J by 0 bases, and 15 bases separated the two germline ends. Germline CDR1 is LGHNA and CDR2 is YSLEER. The CDR3 reads CASSHGTGTNSGANVLTF. The CDR3 DNA reads TGCGCCAGCAGCCACGGAACCGGGACAAACTCTGGGGCCAACGTCCTGACTTTC.

This chain joins TRBV7-2 and TRBJ2-1, with unresolved D. There are 11 residues in the CDR3. V was pared by 2 bases and J by 9 bases, with 5 bases between. Germline V gene data show CDR1 as SGHTA and CDR2 as FQGNSA. CDR3: CASSLFFEQFF. CDR3 DNA: TGTGCCAGCAGCTTATTTTTTGAGCAGTTCTTC.